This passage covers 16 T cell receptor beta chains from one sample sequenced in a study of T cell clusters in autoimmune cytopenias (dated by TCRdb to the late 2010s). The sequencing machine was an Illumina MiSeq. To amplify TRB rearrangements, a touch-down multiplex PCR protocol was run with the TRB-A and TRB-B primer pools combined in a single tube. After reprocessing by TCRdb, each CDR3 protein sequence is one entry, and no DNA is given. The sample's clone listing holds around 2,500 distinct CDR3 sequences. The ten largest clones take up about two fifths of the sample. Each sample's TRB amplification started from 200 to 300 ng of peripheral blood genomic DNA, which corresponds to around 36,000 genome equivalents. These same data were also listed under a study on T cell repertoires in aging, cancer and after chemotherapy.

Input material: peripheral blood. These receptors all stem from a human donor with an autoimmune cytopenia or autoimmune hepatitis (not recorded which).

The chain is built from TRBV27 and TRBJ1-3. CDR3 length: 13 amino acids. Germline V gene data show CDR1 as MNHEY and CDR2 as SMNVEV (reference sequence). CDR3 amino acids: CASFSLSGNTIYF.

CDR3 residues: CSAVPGGYYGYTF. This sequence joins TRBV20-1 and TRBJ1-2; no DNA is available, so the TRBD1 call from TCRdb remains unchecked. This CDR3 spans 13 amino acids. CDR1 and CDR2 from the germline V gene are DFQATT and SNEGSKA (reference sequence).

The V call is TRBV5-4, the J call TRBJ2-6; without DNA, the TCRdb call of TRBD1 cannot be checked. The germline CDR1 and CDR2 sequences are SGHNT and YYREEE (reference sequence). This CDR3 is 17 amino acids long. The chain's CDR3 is CASSFGGTTSGANVLTF.

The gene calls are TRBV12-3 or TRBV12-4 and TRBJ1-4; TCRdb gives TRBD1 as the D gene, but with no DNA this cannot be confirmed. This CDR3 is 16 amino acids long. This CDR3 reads CASRPTTGATNEKLFF.

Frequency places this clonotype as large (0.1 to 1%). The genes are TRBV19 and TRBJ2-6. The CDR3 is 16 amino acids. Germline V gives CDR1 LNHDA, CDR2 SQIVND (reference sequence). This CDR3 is CASSIDPGSGANVLTF.

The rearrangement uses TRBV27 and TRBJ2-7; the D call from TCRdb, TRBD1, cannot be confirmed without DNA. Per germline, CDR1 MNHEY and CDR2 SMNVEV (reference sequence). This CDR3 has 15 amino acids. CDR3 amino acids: CASRGSTGTQDEQYF.

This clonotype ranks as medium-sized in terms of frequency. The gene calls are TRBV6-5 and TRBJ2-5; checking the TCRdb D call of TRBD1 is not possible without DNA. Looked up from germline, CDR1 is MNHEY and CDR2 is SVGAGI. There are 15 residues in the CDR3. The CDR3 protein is CASSPGRVSLETQYF.

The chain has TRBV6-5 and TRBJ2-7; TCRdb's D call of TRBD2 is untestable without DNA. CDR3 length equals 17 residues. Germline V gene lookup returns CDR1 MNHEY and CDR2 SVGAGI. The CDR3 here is CASSSLTSGRETGEQYF.

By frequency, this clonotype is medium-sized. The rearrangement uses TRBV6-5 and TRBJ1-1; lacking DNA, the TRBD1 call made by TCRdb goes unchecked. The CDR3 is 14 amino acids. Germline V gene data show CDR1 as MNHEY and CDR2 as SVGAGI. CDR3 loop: CATKTGATNTEAFF.

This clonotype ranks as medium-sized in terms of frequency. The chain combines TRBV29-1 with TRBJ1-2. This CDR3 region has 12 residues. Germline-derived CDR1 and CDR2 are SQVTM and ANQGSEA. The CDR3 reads CSVDLQSYGYTF.

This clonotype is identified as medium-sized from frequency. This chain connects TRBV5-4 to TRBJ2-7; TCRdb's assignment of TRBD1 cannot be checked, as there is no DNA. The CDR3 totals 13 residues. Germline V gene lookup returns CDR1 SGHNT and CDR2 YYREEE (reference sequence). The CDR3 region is CASSFGGAEEQYF.

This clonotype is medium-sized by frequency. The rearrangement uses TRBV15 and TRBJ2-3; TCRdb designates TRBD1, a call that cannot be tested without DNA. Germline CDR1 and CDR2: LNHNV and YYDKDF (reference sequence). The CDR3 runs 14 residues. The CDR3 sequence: CATWSLQGTDTQYF.

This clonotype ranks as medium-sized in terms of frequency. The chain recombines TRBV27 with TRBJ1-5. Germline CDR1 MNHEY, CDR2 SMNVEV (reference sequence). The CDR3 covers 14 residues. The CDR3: CASSLSQGNQPQHF.

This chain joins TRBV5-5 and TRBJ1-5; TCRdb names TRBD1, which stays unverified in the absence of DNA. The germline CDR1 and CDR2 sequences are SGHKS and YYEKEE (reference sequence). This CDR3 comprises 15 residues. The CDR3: CASSSGQGVNQPQHF.

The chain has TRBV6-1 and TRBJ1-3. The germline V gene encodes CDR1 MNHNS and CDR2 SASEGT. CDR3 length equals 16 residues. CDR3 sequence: CASSEGTVSSGNTIYF.

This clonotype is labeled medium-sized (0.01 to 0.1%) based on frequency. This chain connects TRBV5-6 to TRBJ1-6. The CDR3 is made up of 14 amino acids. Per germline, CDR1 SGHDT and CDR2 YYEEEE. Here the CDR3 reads CASSLVTWDSPLHF.